These T cell receptor beta chains were read from a single sample in a study of T cells in Graves' hyperthyroidism and ophthalmopathy. TCRdb called the multiplex PCR reads again in MiXCR, with one record for every CDR3 protein. In the table there are 650,000 to 750,000 distinct CDR3 sequences, around 13% of which are singletons. Sequencing was carried out using blood. Receptors originate from a woman under 30 with Graves' hyperthyroidism. Each CDR3 is given with its conserved first and last residue. Each record gives: clone size, D gene, J gene, V gene, CDR3 DNA, CDR3 protein. The D gene is left open where the match is weak. Expanded clones get a size class; other rows say once, few or many, or leave the size out.

clone_size: NA
d_call: NA
j_call: TRBJ2-7
v_call: TRBV19
cdr3_nt: TGTGCCAGTAGTATCCGGCTAGCGCCGACCTACGAGCAGTACTTC
cdr3_aa: CASSIRLAPTYEQYF

clone_size: many
d_call: NA
j_call: TRBJ2-7
v_call: TRBV10-1
cdr3_nt: TGCGCCAGCAGACTAGACTACGAGCAGTACTTC
cdr3_aa: CASRLDYEQYF

clone_size: many
d_call: NA
j_call: TRBJ2-7
v_call: TRBV30
cdr3_nt: TGTGCCTGGAGTGTCGCCTCGCACCCACCCCTGGTGGAGCAGTACTTC
cdr3_aa: CAWSVASHPPLVEQYF

clone_size: NA
d_call: NA
j_call: TRBJ1-3
v_call: TRBV12-3/TRBV12-4
cdr3_nt: TGTGCCAGCGGTACAGGGTTTTCTGGAGACACCATATATTTT
cdr3_aa: CASGTGFSGDTIYF

clone_size: NA
d_call: NA
j_call: TRBJ2-2
v_call: TRBV27
cdr3_nt: TGTGCCAGCCTTACTCTCACCGGGGAGCTGTTTTTT
cdr3_aa: CASLTLTGELFF

clone_size: NA
d_call: TRBD2
j_call: TRBJ2-1
v_call: TRBV6-5
cdr3_nt: TGTGCCAGCAGTTACGTCCAGCGGGAGGGTAATGAGCAGTTCTTC
cdr3_aa: CASSYVQREGNEQFF

clone_size: many
d_call: NA
j_call: TRBJ2-6
v_call: TRBV28
cdr3_nt: TGTGCCAGCAGTTTAATTACCGTCTCTGGGGCCAACGTCCTGACTTTC
cdr3_aa: CASSLITVSGANVLTF

clone_size: many
d_call: NA
j_call: TRBJ1-4
v_call: TRBV30
cdr3_nt: TGTGCCTGGAGTCAAAAAGGGACGGATGAAAAACTGTTTTTT
cdr3_aa: CAWSQKGTDEKLFF

clone_size: few
d_call: NA
j_call: TRBJ2-1
v_call: TRBV7-9
cdr3_nt: TGTGCCAGCAGCTTAGCGCCGGACGACATAAACCCTAATGAGCAGTTCTTC
cdr3_aa: CASSLAPDDINPNEQFF

clone_size: many
d_call: TRBD1
j_call: TRBJ2-2
v_call: TRBV11-2
cdr3_nt: TGTGCCAGCCAAGACAGGGGGTTGGACACCGGGGAGCTGTTTTTT
cdr3_aa: CASQDRGLDTGELFF

clone_size: many
d_call: TRBD2
j_call: TRBJ2-7
v_call: TRBV29-1
cdr3_nt: TGCAGCGTTGATTTTAGCGGGAGTGGGTCCTACGAGCAGTACTTC
cdr3_aa: CSVDFSGSGSYEQYF

clone_size: many
d_call: TRBD2
j_call: TRBJ2-7
v_call: TRBV27
cdr3_nt: TGTGCCAGCAGCCGGGGGGGCGGGAGAATGTACGAGCAGTACTTC
cdr3_aa: CASSRGGGRMYEQYF

clone_size: few
d_call: NA
j_call: TRBJ2-7
v_call: TRBV6-2/TRBV6-3
cdr3_nt: TGTGCCAGCAGTTACTATCAGGGGTCCTACGAGCAGTACTTC
cdr3_aa: CASSYYQGSYEQYF

clone_size: NA
d_call: NA
j_call: TRBJ1-1
v_call: TRBV11-2
cdr3_nt: TGTGCCAGCAGCTCCCGGGGGGGAGGGAGGTCGGATGAAGCTTTCTTT
cdr3_aa: CASSSRGGGRSDEAFF

clone_size: many
d_call: NA
j_call: TRBJ2-1
v_call: TRBV6-5
cdr3_nt: TGTGCCAGCAGTTACGGCCCACGCCACAATGAGCAGTTCTTC
cdr3_aa: CASSYGPRHNEQFF

clone_size: NA
d_call: TRBD2
j_call: TRBJ2-7
v_call: TRBV11-2
cdr3_nt: TGTGCCAGCAGTGTTGGACTAGCGGTTTACAATGAGCAGTACTTC
cdr3_aa: CASSVGLAVYNEQYF

clone_size: NA
d_call: NA
j_call: TRBJ1-4
v_call: TRBV7-2
cdr3_nt: TGTGCCAGCAGCCCAGGGGCAGGGAGTGTGAAAAAACTGTTTTTT
cdr3_aa: CASSPGAGSVKKLFF

clone_size: NA
d_call: NA
j_call: TRBJ2-1
v_call: TRBV5-6
cdr3_nt: TGTGCCAGCAGCTTCTTAACGGGAGCTTTCGCTGAGCAGTTCTTC
cdr3_aa: CASSFLTGAFAEQFF

clone_size: many
d_call: NA
j_call: TRBJ1-2
v_call: TRBV2
cdr3_nt: TGTGCCAGCAGTGAAGCGGGAGGGGCCTTCCTCTATGGCTACACCTTC
cdr3_aa: CASSEAGGAFLYGYTF

clone_size: few
d_call: TRBD2
j_call: TRBJ2-7
v_call: TRBV18
cdr3_nt: TGTGCCAGCTCACCACGTAGTAGCGGGATAACCTACGAGCAGTACTTC
cdr3_aa: CASSPRSSGITYEQYF

clone_size: many
d_call: NA
j_call: TRBJ2-2
v_call: TRBV18
cdr3_nt: TGTGCCAGCTCACCACCAGGAACGGCGGTCGGGGAACTGTTTTTT
cdr3_aa: CASSPPGTAVGELFF

clone_size: few
d_call: NA
j_call: TRBJ1-6
v_call: TRBV7-2
cdr3_nt: TGTGCCAGCAGCCGAGGGACTCATAATTCACCCCTCCACTTT
cdr3_aa: CASSRGTHNSPLHF

clone_size: NA
d_call: NA
j_call: TRBJ2-1
v_call: TRBV11-2
cdr3_nt: TGTGCCAGCAGCTTAGAGACCGGGACTGCCACCCTCTTC
cdr3_aa: CASSLETGTATLF

clone_size: few
d_call: TRBD1
j_call: TRBJ1-1
v_call: TRBV12-3/TRBV12-4
cdr3_nt: TGTGCCAGCAGTCCCTCAGGGGGCTGGAACACTGAAGCTTTCTTT
cdr3_aa: CASSPSGGWNTEAFF

clone_size: few
d_call: NA
j_call: TRBJ1-2
v_call: TRBV29-1
cdr3_nt: TGCAGCGTTGAGGAATTCGGCCGCAGGGATGGCTACACCTTC
cdr3_aa: CSVEEFGRRDGYTF

clone_size: many
d_call: NA
j_call: TRBJ2-2
v_call: TRBV28
cdr3_nt: TGTGCCAGCAGTTACCCCTTCACAGGGCGGGTCACCGGGGAGCTGTTTTTT
cdr3_aa: CASSYPFTGRVTGELFF

clone_size: few
d_call: TRBD2
j_call: TRBJ2-3
v_call: TRBV2
cdr3_nt: TGTGCCAGCATTATTAGCGGGTCAAGCACAGATACGCAGTATTTT
cdr3_aa: CASIISGSSTDTQYF

clone_size: few
d_call: TRBD2
j_call: TRBJ2-1
v_call: TRBV10-3
cdr3_nt: TGTGCCATCAGTTGGGCCTCAGAGGCAGGGCGGGAGATTAGCTCCTACAATGAGCAGTTCTTC
cdr3_aa: CAISWASEAGREISSYNEQFF

clone_size: few
d_call: TRBD1
j_call: TRBJ2-7
v_call: TRBV7-9
cdr3_nt: TGTGCCAGCAGTTTCGACAGGGTACCATACGAGCAGTACTTC
cdr3_aa: CASSFDRVPYEQYF

clone_size: few
d_call: NA
j_call: TRBJ1-5
v_call: TRBV15
cdr3_nt: TGTGCCACCAGCAGAGACCGGACGCCCCCTCAGCCCCAGCATTTT
cdr3_aa: CATSRDRTPPQPQHF

clone_size: NA
d_call: TRBD1
j_call: TRBJ2-7
v_call: TRBV14
cdr3_nt: TGTGCCAGCAGCCAAGCGAGGACAGGGTTCCACGAGCAGTACTTC
cdr3_aa: CASSQARTGFHEQYF

clone_size: many
d_call: TRBD1
j_call: TRBJ2-1
v_call: TRBV27
cdr3_nt: TGTGCCAGCAGTTCCCCCTCTCACCTCGGGACAGGGCTCAATGAGCAGTTCTTC
cdr3_aa: CASSSPSHLGTGLNEQFF

clone_size: many
d_call: NA
j_call: TRBJ2-7
v_call: TRBV28
cdr3_nt: TGTGCCAGCAGTTTAAGGGTGGAGCAGTACTTC
cdr3_aa: CASSLRVEQYF

clone_size: many
d_call: NA
j_call: TRBJ2-1
v_call: TRBV30
cdr3_nt: TGTGCCTGGAGTGATCAGGGTTTCGAGCAGTTCTTC
cdr3_aa: CAWSDQGFEQFF

clone_size: NA
d_call: NA
j_call: TRBJ1-4
v_call: TRBV5-1
cdr3_nt: TGCGCCAGCAGCTTCGTGGGGCTTTATGAAAAACTGTTTTTT
cdr3_aa: CASSFVGLYEKLFF

clone_size: once
d_call: NA
j_call: TRBJ2-1
v_call: TRBV20-1
cdr3_nt: TGCAGTGCTGGTAAGGGGAGAGGCCACAATGAGCAGTTCTTC
cdr3_aa: CSAGKGRGHNEQFF

clone_size: few
d_call: TRBD2
j_call: TRBJ2-2
v_call: TRBV2
cdr3_nt: TGTGCCAGCAGTGGTGGACTAGCGGGCAACACCGGGGAGCTGTTTTTT
cdr3_aa: CASSGGLAGNTGELFF

clone_size: NA
d_call: NA
j_call: TRBJ1-5
v_call: TRBV20-1
cdr3_nt: TGCAGTGCTAGACCTTTTCAGCCCCAGTATAGCAATCAGCCCCAGCATTTT
cdr3_aa: CSARPFQPQYSNQPQHF

clone_size: many
d_call: NA
j_call: TRBJ2-5
v_call: TRBV7-2
cdr3_nt: TGTGCCAGCAGCTTGAGGCGAACGGAGACCCAGTACTTC
cdr3_aa: CASSLRRTETQYF

clone_size: NA
d_call: NA
j_call: TRBJ1-5
v_call: TRBV6-2/TRBV6-3
cdr3_nt: TGTGCCAGCAGTTACCGAGGAGGGCGCAATCAGCCCCAGCATTTT
cdr3_aa: CASSYRGGRNQPQHF

clone_size: few
d_call: NA
j_call: TRBJ1-2
v_call: TRBV6-5
cdr3_nt: TGTGCCAGCAGTTACGAGCTAAACTATGGCTACACCTTC
cdr3_aa: CASSYELNYGYTF

clone_size: once
d_call: TRBD2
j_call: TRBJ2-7
v_call: TRBV5-1
cdr3_nt: TGCGCCAGCAGCTTGGCCGGCGGGGGTGGGGTCTACGAGCAGTACTTC
cdr3_aa: CASSLAGGGGVYEQYF

clone_size: many
d_call: NA
j_call: TRBJ1-1
v_call: TRBV7-9
cdr3_nt: TGTGCCAGCAGCTTTCATTGGGGGCCAAGGGCGCATGAAGCTTTCTTT
cdr3_aa: CASSFHWGPRAHEAFF

clone_size: few
d_call: NA
j_call: TRBJ2-1
v_call: TRBV24-1
cdr3_nt: TGTGCCACCAGTACCTGGACCGGCCTCGACAATGAGCAGTTCTTC
cdr3_aa: CATSTWTGLDNEQFF

clone_size: once
d_call: NA
j_call: TRBJ1-2
v_call: TRBV7-2
cdr3_nt: TGTGCCAGCAGCGATACGGGCCCTAACTATGGCTACACCTTC
cdr3_aa: CASSDTGPNYGYTF

clone_size: few
d_call: NA
j_call: TRBJ2-3
v_call: TRBV24-1
cdr3_nt: TGTGCCACCAGTGATTCGGGAGCGCGCGCTAGCACAGATACGCAGTATTTT
cdr3_aa: CATSDSGARASTDTQYF

clone_size: NA
d_call: TRBD2
j_call: TRBJ2-7
v_call: TRBV13
cdr3_nt: TGTGCCAGCAGCCCCGGACTAGCAGAGTCCTACGAGCAGTACTTC
cdr3_aa: CASSPGLAESYEQYF

clone_size: NA
d_call: NA
j_call: TRBJ1-4
v_call: TRBV25-1
cdr3_nt: TGTGCCAGCAGTGGAGACACGACCTTTAATGAAAAACTGTTTTTT
cdr3_aa: CASSGDTTFNEKLFF

clone_size: few
d_call: NA
j_call: TRBJ2-4
v_call: TRBV6-5
cdr3_nt: TGTGCCAGCAGTTTCTACTCAGGGGACATTCAGTACTTC
cdr3_aa: CASSFYSGDIQYF

clone_size: NA
d_call: TRBD2
j_call: TRBJ2-7
v_call: TRBV5-1
cdr3_nt: TGCGCCAGCAGCTCCCTGGGGACTAGCGGGAGGACCACCCAGCCCATCTACGAGCAGTACTTC
cdr3_aa: CASSSLGTSGRTTQPIYEQYF

clone_size: few
d_call: NA
j_call: TRBJ2-1
v_call: TRBV4-3
cdr3_nt: TGCGCCAGCAGCCCCAACTTCCTCTACAATGAGCAGTTCTTC
cdr3_aa: CASSPNFLYNEQFF

clone_size: NA
d_call: TRBD1
j_call: TRBJ2-1
v_call: TRBV28
cdr3_nt: TGTGCCAGCAGCTCCCCGGACAGGGCGGGGTCGGGTGAGCAGTTCTTC
cdr3_aa: CASSSPDRAGSGEQFF